This T cell receptor (beta chain) was identified in a study of blood T cell repertoires in COVID-19. Sequencing used immunoSEQ multiplex PCR; TCRdb keeps in-frame clones, though not all of them. The sample yields some 80,000 clones, roughly 82% seen once. The receptor's source is a woman aged 45-59 years with acute or convalescent COVID-19. The sample consisted of peripheral blood.

This CDR3 reads CASSSQTAYEQYF. The CDR3 DNA is TGTGCCAGCAGCTCCCAGACTGCCTACGAGCAGTACTTC. This rearrangement joins TRBV5-6 to TRBJ2-7, with unresolved D. The V end lost 3 bases, the J end lost 2 bases, and 9 bases lay between the germline ends. The CDR3 extends over 13 amino acids. Germline assignment: CDR1 SGHDT and CDR2 YYEEEE.